The next 12 T cell receptor beta chains were all read from a single sample in a study of T cell responses to AZD1222 COVID-19 vaccine. TCRdb's copy holds only in-frame clones and misses some; the assay was immunoSEQ multiplex PCR. The table records 60,000 to 100,000 clones, 87% of them present only once. The source was peripheral blood, collected on day 0 of AZD1222 vaccination. All receptors come from an adult in good health.

The CDR3 here is CASSQPGQGGEKLFF. CDR3 nucleotide sequence: TGTGCCAGCAGCCAACCCGGACAGGGCGGTGAAAAACTGTTTTTT. This sequence joins TRBV4-2 and TRBJ1-4, with TRBD1 identical over 8 bases. With 2 bases clipped from V and 7 bases from J, the junction kept 6 bases outside the gene matches. From germline, CDR1 is LGHNA and CDR2 YNFKEQ. CDR3 length: 15 amino acids.

The rearrangement links TRBV11-2 to TRBJ1-6, with a possible D match to TRBD1 (5 bases). The V gene's germline CDR1 is SGHAT and CDR2 FQNNGV. The ends were cut back, 1 base at V and 11 bases at J, with 18 bases in the middle. The CDR3 sequence is 16 residues long. CDR3 nucleotide sequence: TGTGCCAGCAGCTTAGGATCCGGGGGGAGAAGGACACCCCTCCACTTT. Its protein is CASSLGSGGRRTPLHF.

The J gene is TRBJ2-5, the V gene TRBV5-1, with D perhaps matching TRBD2 (5 bases). V lost 0 bases to trimming and J lost 5 bases, with 14 bases between them. The CDR3 has 15 amino acids. CDR1 SGHRS and CDR2 YFSETQ come from the germline V gene. CDR3 in amino acids: CASSLELREIETQYF. CDR3 DNA: TGCGCCAGCAGCTTGGAACTTCGGGAAATCGAGACCCAGTACTTC.

The chain has TRBV19 and TRBJ2-1, with D unclear. V lost 5 bases to trimming and J lost 0 bases, with 8 bases between them. Germline V gives CDR1 LNHDA, CDR2 SQIVND (reference sequence). There are 14 residues in the CDR3. Here the CDR3 reads CASSRYSSYNEQFF. The CDR3 nucleotides are TGTGCCAGTAGTCGTTACAGCTCCTACAATGAGCAGTTCTTC. The variable domain in full, with the rest retrieved from reference TRBV19 and TRBJ2-1, is DGGITQSPKYLFRKEGQNVTLSCEQNLNHDAMYWYRQDPGQGLRLIYYSQIVNDFQKGDIAEGYSVSREKKESFPLTVTSAQKNPTAFYLCASSRYSSYNEQFFGPGTRLTVL.

The genes are TRBV4-2 and TRBJ2-1; the D gene could be TRBD1 or TRBD2 (5 bases each). Germline values: CDR1 LGHNA, CDR2 YNFKEQ. The CDR3 contains 16 residues. Deletions cut 3 bases from V and 5 bases from J, with 17 bases between. The CDR3 sequence is CASSHTSTVGDNEQFF. CDR3 in DNA: TGTGCCAGCAGCCACACGTCTACGGTGGGGGACAATGAGCAGTTCTTC.

The J gene is TRBJ1-1, the V gene TRBV11-2; D not certain. This CDR3 is built from 12 residues. Trimming shortened V by 5 bases and J by 1 base, and 5 bases separated the two germline ends. From germline, CDR1 is SGHAT and CDR2 FQNNGV. The CDR3: CASSPGNTEAFF. The CDR3, as DNA: TGTGCCAGCAGCCCAGGGAACACTGAAGCTTTCTTT.

The rearrangement links TRBV5-5 to TRBJ2-5; D is perhaps TRBD1 (6 bases). Germline values: CDR1 SGHKS, CDR2 YYEKEE (reference sequence). The CDR3 extends over 14 amino acids. Trimming shortened V by 0 bases and J by 1 base, and 7 bases separated the two germline ends. The CDR3 DNA follows: TGTGCCAGCAGCTTGGCGACAGGCCAAGAGACCCAGTACTTC. This sequence encodes CASSLATGQETQYF.

The chain joins TRBV7-9 to TRBJ2-2, with 8 bases fitting TRBD2. CDR3 length: 15 amino acids. CDR1 is SEHNR, CDR2 FQNEAQ, per germline (reference sequence). The J segment lost 5 bases and the V segment lost 5 bases, leaving 7 bases of the junction unmatched. The CDR3 DNA is TGTGCCAGCAGCCCCAGCGGGAGAGGTACCGGGGAGCTGTTTTTT. Translated, it gives CASSPSGRGTGELFF. Variable domain in full (rest from reference TRBV7-9 and TRBJ2-2): DTGVSQNPRHKITKRGQNVTFRCDPISEHNRLYWYRQTLGQGPEFLTYFQNEAQLEKSRLLSDRFSAERPKGSFSTLEIQRTEQGDSAMYLCASSPSGRGTGELFFGEGSRLTVL.

The chain couples TRBV5-6 to TRBJ1-5; D is ambiguous. This CDR3 contains 18 residues. Between the trimmed V and J ends, which lost 3 bases and 2 bases, there was a span of 21 bases. Germline V CDR1 and CDR2: SGHDT, YYEEEE. The CDR3 sequence is CASSSYGGIPGGNQPQHF. The CDR3 DNA sequence: TGTGCCAGCAGCTCTTACGGAGGGATTCCGGGCGGCAATCAGCCCCAGCATTTT.

The gene calls are TRBV18 and TRBJ2-7, with D possibly TRBD1 on 6 matching bases. CDR3 length: 19 residues. Trimming took 4 bases from V and 3 from J, leaving 28 bases between them. Germline CDR1 KGHSH, CDR2 LQKENI. This chain's CDR3 is CASSRDGHGAGVVGYEQYF. CDR3 nucleotide sequence: TGTGCCAGCTCACGTGACGGTCACGGTGCAGGGGTGGTTGGCTACGAGCAGTACTTC.

The chain employs TRBV5-1 and TRBJ1-4; weak D call: TRBD1 (6 bases). The CDR3 spans 14 residues. Germline V gives CDR1 SGHRS, CDR2 YFSETQ. V was trimmed by 0 bases and J by 8 bases, leaving 11 bases between them. CDR3 sequence (DNA): TGCGCCAGCAGCTTGGAAAGGGGGGGCGAAAAACTGTTTTTT. Its translation: CASSLERGGEKLFF. Full variable domain (outside the CDR3, taken from reference TRBV5-1 and TRBJ1-4): KAGVTQTPRYLIKTRGQQVTLSCSPISGHRSVSWYQQTPGQGLQFLFEYFSETQRNKGNFPGRFSGRQFSNSRSEMNVSTLELGDSALYLCASSLERGGEKLFFGSGTQLSVL.

V gene TRBV12-3 or TRBV12-4 combines with J gene TRBJ1-4; no firm D call. The CDR3 runs 13 residues. The V gene lost 2 bases and the J gene lost 8 bases, with 9 bases spanning the gap. This CDR3 is CASSLTVSEKLFF. CDR3 DNA sequence: TGTGCCAGCAGTTTAACTGTCAGCGAAAAACTGTTTTTT.